The 31 T cell receptor beta chains in this list originate from one sample, sequenced in a study of CD8+CD57+ T cells in acquired aplastic anemia. The study profiled TCR beta VDJ and CDR3 using genomic DNA as template. TCRdb reprocessed the reads with MiXCR, giving one entry per CDR3 protein. There are approximately 65,000 distinct CDR3 sequences in the sample; less than 65% occur only once, and 2% to 2.5% lies in the top ten. Sequencing was performed on sorted CD4+, CD8+, or CD8+CD57+ T cells (not recorded which) from PBMCs. The receptors originated from a human donor in good health, serving as a control.

The chain uses TRBV15 and TRBJ1-1; 7 nucleotides line up with TRBD1. The CDR3 runs 17 residues. The germline gives CDR1 LNHNV, CDR2 YYDKDF (reference sequence). V lost 0 bases and J lost 0; bases outside the gene matches: 7. The CDR3 loop is CATSREQGTNMNTEAFF. The CDR3 DNA is TGTGCCACCAGCAGAGAACAGGGGACAAACATGAACACTGAAGCTTTCTTT.

Many counts were recorded for this clonotype. This sequence joins TRBV7-8 and TRBJ1-2, with D perhaps TRBD1 (5 bases). Between the trimmed V and J ends, which lost 2 bases and 6 bases, there was a span of 19 bases. The CDR3 is made up of 16 amino acids. Germline V gene sequence: CDR1 SGHVS, CDR2 FQNEAQ. Written as DNA, the CDR3 is TGTGCCAGCAGCTTAAGGGATGGATCCAGGGCGAATGGCTACACCTTC. It encodes CASSLRDGSRANGYTF.

This chain uses TRBV29-1 with TRBJ1-1, with 11 bases aligning to TRBD1. CDR3 length: 14 amino acids. Germline V gene data show CDR1 as SQVTM and CDR2 as ANQGSEA. J was trimmed by 6 bases and V by 7 bases; bases with no gene match: 10. The CDR3: CSAWTGGSLSEAFF. The CDR3 DNA follows: TGCAGCGCCTGGACAGGGGGCTCGTTATCTGAAGCTTTCTTT.

V gene TRBV2 combines with J gene TRBJ2-7; 7 bases map to TRBD1. The trim removed 5 bases at V and 4 bases at J, leaving 11 bases unmatched. Per the germline V gene, CDR1 is SNHLY and CDR2 is FYNNEI. The CDR3 totals 15 residues. The CDR3 here is CASSPGRGKSYEQYF. CDR3 DNA sequence: TGTGCCAGCAGTCCCGGCAGGGGGAAATCTTACGAGCAGTACTTC. The variable domain in full, completed from reference TRBV2 and TRBJ2-7, reads EPEVTQTPSHQVTQMGQEVILRCVPISNHLYFYWYRQILGQKVEFLVSFYNNEISEKSEIFDDQFSVERPDGSNFTLKIRSTKLEDSAMYFCASSPGRGKSYEQYFGPGTRLTVT.

This clonotype showed up many times. As DNA, the CDR3 is TGTGCTAGTGGCGCCACAGGGGCAGTAGGAAACACCATATATTTT. Its protein is CASGATGAVGNTIYF. The chain uses TRBV12-5 and TRBJ1-3; 7 nucleotides align to TRBD1. The junction had 9 bases not matched to a gene; V was cut back by 6 bases and J by 4 bases. The CDR3 covers 15 residues. Germline assignment: CDR1 LGHNT and CDR2 FRNRAP.

By share of the sample, this clonotype is medium-sized. DNA of the CDR3: TGTGCCAGCAGGGTAGGACTTCCCACAGATACGCAGTATTTT. It yields the protein CASRVGLPTDTQYF. This chain joins TRBV2 and TRBJ2-3; D might be TRBD2 (5 bases). Trimming took off 6 bases at V and 2 bases at J, with 12 bases between the two ends. The CDR3 covers 14 residues. In germline, CDR1 is SNHLY, CDR2 FYNNEI.

About this clonotype: A much larger clone sits a single nucleotide away, making a read error possible. CDR3 amino acids: CASSPLGLAGLSSYDEQFF. The CDR3 region has the DNA TGTGCCAGCTCACCACTGGGACTAGCGGGTCTGAGCTCCTACGATGAGCAGTTCTTC. The chain links TRBV18 to TRBJ2-1, with 12 positions matching TRBD2. The CDR3 extends over 19 amino acids. Germline V gene sequence: CDR1 KGHSH, CDR2 LQKENI.

The chain links TRBV19 to TRBJ1-3; weak D call: TRBD1 (5 bases). Germline CDR1 LNHDA, CDR2 SQIVND (reference sequence). The germline V and J ends were trimmed by 3 bases and 0 bases, with 9 bases remaining between them. This CDR3 spans 15 amino acids. The CDR3: CASSIRQLSGNTIYF. For the CDR3, the DNA is TGTGCCAGTAGTATCCGACAGCTCTCTGGAAACACCATATATTTT.

This rearrangement joins TRBV6-7 to TRBJ2-4; 8 bases align to TRBD1. TRBV6-7 is an ORF, and what it does is uncertain. This CDR3 is 15 amino acids long. V shed 5 bases and J 0 bases; nucleotides not matched to a gene: 3. CDR3 bases: TGTGCCAGCAGTAGCAGGGGGCTAGCCAAAAACATTCAGTACTTC. Encoded protein: CASSSRGLAKNIQYF.

Ten or more counts support this clonotype. The CDR3 sequence: CASSLIQGLYEQYF. In DNA form, the CDR3 reads TGTGCCAGCAGTTTAATACAGGGATTATACGAGCAGTACTTC. The V and J genes are TRBV12-3 or TRBV12-4 and TRBJ2-7; a weak D match, TRBD1 (6 bases). Between the trimmed V and J ends, which lost 2 bases and 4 bases, there was a span of 12 bases. The CDR3 covers 14 residues.

This clonotype was detected only once. The CDR3 sequence: CASSPEGLAVYNEQFF. The CDR3 nucleotides are TGCGCCAGCAGCCCGGAGGGACTAGCGGTTTACAATGAGCAGTTCTTC. This chain joins TRBV5-1 and TRBJ2-1, with TRBD2 matching over 11 bases. Trimming took 4 bases from V and 4 from J; bases not matched to a gene: 7. This CDR3 contains 16 residues. Germline values: CDR1 SGHRS, CDR2 YFSETQ. The entire variable domain, with the rest obtained from reference TRBV5-1 and TRBJ2-1, is as follows: KAGVTQTPRYLIKTRGQQVTLSCSPISGHRSVSWYQQTPGQGLQFLFEYFSETQRNKGNFPGRFSGRQFSNSRSEMNVSTLELGDSALYLCASSPEGLAVYNEQFFGPGTRLTVL.

V is TRBV10-3 and J is TRBJ2-1; D unclear. CDR1 is ENHRY, CDR2 SYGVKD, per germline. The ends were cut back, 2 bases at V and 6 bases at J, with 8 bases in the middle. This CDR3 is built from 13 residues. Here the CDR3 reads CAISEQLSNEQFF. CDR3 in DNA: TGTGCCATCAGTGAGCAGTTAAGCAATGAGCAGTTCTTC.

This chain uses TRBV9 with TRBJ1-3, with D unresolved. Trimming stripped 2 bases from V and 1 base from J, with 10 bases between. CDR1 and CDR2 from the germline V gene are SGDLS and YYNGEE. The CDR3 sequence is 15 residues long. In DNA, the CDR3 is TGTGCCAGCAGCGTGGACGGTTTGTCTGGAAACACCATATATTTT. Amino acid sequence: CASSVDGLSGNTIYF.

V and J are TRBV19 and TRBJ1-1, with 8 bases aligning to TRBD1. V lost 4 bases, J lost 0 bases, and 10 bases stayed unmatched. This CDR3 is 17 amino acids long. The germline V gene encodes CDR1 LNHDA and CDR2 SQIVND (reference sequence). The CDR3 loop is CASSTYGTGFLNTEAFF. CDR3 DNA sequence: TGTGCCAGTAGTACCTACGGGACAGGATTTTTGAACACTGAAGCTTTCTTT.

The V and J genes are TRBV19 and TRBJ1-5; 7 bases are a match to TRBD1. V dropped 4 bases and J dropped 6; count of bases not matched to a gene: 6. The germline gives CDR1 LNHDA, CDR2 SQIVND (reference sequence). The CDR3 totals 14 residues. Here the CDR3 DNA reads TGTGCCAGTAGTAATGACAGGGCCACTCAGCCCCAGCATTTT. It encodes CASSNDRATQPQHF.

Many counts were recorded for this clonotype. This sequence joins TRBV5-1 and TRBJ2-1; D is ambiguous. Germline values: CDR1 SGHRS, CDR2 YFSETQ. V shed 0 bases and J shed 10 bases, with 8 bases lying between them. The CDR3 totals 12 residues. The DNA of the CDR3 is TGCGCCAGCAGCTTGGCCCCTACAGAGCAGTTCTTC. It specifies CASSLAPTEQFF.

The chain couples TRBV5-1 to TRBJ2-1; 15 bases match TRBD2. The germline V gene has CDR1 SGHRS and CDR2 YFSETQ. The CDR3 is made up of 17 amino acids. J was trimmed by 12 bases and V by 0 bases; bases with no gene match: 10. The CDR3 region is CASSLAGTSGRSNLQFF. Here the CDR3 DNA reads TGCGCCAGCAGCTTGGCCGGGACTAGCGGGAGGAGTAATTTGCAGTTCTTC.

This clonotype was seen ten or more times. This sequence joins TRBV20-1 and TRBJ2-7; 12 nucleotides agree with TRBD1. After removal of 5 bases from V and 4 bases from J, the junction contained 12 bases not matched to a gene. The CDR3 is 16 residues long. CDR1 is DFQATT, CDR2 SNEGSKA, per germline (reference sequence). The CDR3 DNA follows: TGCAGTGCTTCACCTTCCGGGACAGGGGGCTTGTACGAGCAGTACTTC. Protein: CSASPSGTGGLYEQYF.

This clonotype was observed at least ten times. CDR3 protein: CASSGQGGGSGANVLTF. The CDR3 DNA reads TGTGCCAGCAGCGGACAGGGGGGTGGCTCTGGGGCCAACGTCCTGACTTTC. This rearrangement joins TRBV9 to TRBJ2-6; TRBD1 aligns across 9 bases. The V segment lost 3 bases and the J segment 0 bases; nucleotides outside the gene matches: 4. Germline loops: CDR1 SGDLS, CDR2 YYNGEE. This CDR3 has 17 amino acids.

Within the sample, this clonotype is medium-sized. The rearrangement links TRBV2 to TRBJ2-5; D ambiguous. V was clipped by 7 bases and J by 0 bases, with 9 bases between them. CDR3 length: 13 residues. CDR1 is SNHLY and CDR2 is FYNNEI in the germline V gene. This chain's CDR3 is CASKLMNQETQYF. CDR3 coding DNA: TGTGCCAGCAAACTGATGAACCAAGAGACCCAGTACTTC.

This clonotype was observed many times. The chain links TRBV3-1 to TRBJ1-4; TRBD1 matches 8 bases. Germline values: CDR1 LGHDT, CDR2 YNNKEL (reference sequence). Trimming cost V 8 bases and J 8 bases; bases outside gene matches: 10. The length of the CDR3 is 14 residues. CDR3 coding DNA: TGTGCCAGCGGGAGACCTCGGACAGGGGAAAAACTGTTTTTT. This codes for CASGRPRTGEKLFF.

This clonotype was seen many times. The chain combines TRBV5-1 with TRBJ2-3; 11 bases map to TRBD2. CDR1 and CDR2 from the germline V gene are SGHRS and YFSETQ. The CDR3 length is 16 residues. Trimming took 4 bases from V and 2 from J; bases not matched to a gene: 6. The CDR3 loop reads CASSATLAGVTDTQYF. The CDR3 bases are TGCGCCAGCAGCGCGACACTAGCGGGAGTCACAGATACGCAGTATTTT.

This clonotype was picked up many times. This rearrangement joins TRBV7-1 to TRBJ2-1; TRBD2 matches 11 bases. TRBV7-1 is an open reading frame, and its role is uncertain. The CDR3 is 19 amino acids. V dropped 3 bases and J dropped 0; count of bases not matched to a gene: 10. CDR3 amino acids: CASSSGRTSGPSSYNEQFF. The CDR3 DNA reads as TGTGCCAGCAGCTCCGGGCGGACTAGCGGGCCGAGCTCCTACAATGAGCAGTTCTTC.

The sample holds many counts of this clonotype. The rearrangement uses TRBV7-3 and TRBJ2-3; 9 bases line up with TRBD2. This CDR3 contains 16 residues. Per the germline V gene, CDR1 is SGHTA and CDR2 is FQGTGA. V lost 4 bases to trimming and J lost 1 base; unmatched junction nucleotides: 6. The CDR3 coding sequence is TGTGCCAGCAGCTCGGCGGGGGGGGTCCGCACAGATACGCAGTATTTT. It translates to CASSSAGGVRTDTQYF.

This clonotype showed up many times. The V call is TRBV11-1, the J call TRBJ2-2; unclear D gene. Germline V CDR1 and CDR2: SGHAT, FQDESV (reference sequence). The CDR3 covers 16 residues. V was trimmed by 5 bases and J by 4 bases, leaving 17 bases between them. As DNA, the CDR3 is TGTGCCAGCAGCCCCGGACCCCGGGTGGCCACCGGGGAGCTGTTTTTT. Protein sequence: CASSPGPRVATGELFF.

The chain combines TRBV24-1 with TRBJ2-1; 7 bases line up with TRBD1. CDR1 is KGHDR and CDR2 is SFDVKD in the germline V gene. This CDR3 contains 12 residues. J was trimmed by 7 bases and V by 6 bases; bases with no gene match: 2. In DNA form, the CDR3 reads TGTGCCACCAGTTTGACAGGGAATGAGCAGTTCTTC. Residues: CATSLTGNEQFF.

The chain employs TRBV2 and TRBJ1-6; the D gene is possibly TRBD1 (6 bases). Trimming removed 0 bases at V and 10 bases at J, with 10 bases between. Germline V CDR1 and CDR2: SNHLY, FYNNEI. CDR3 length: 14 residues. The DNA for the CDR3 is TGTGCCAGCAGTGAAGCTCCGACAGGCTCACCCCTCCACTTT. Protein: CASSEAPTGSPLHF.

This clonotype came up many times. V is TRBV20-1 and J is TRBJ2-1, with a tentative D call TRBD2 (6 bases). The CDR3 has 14 amino acids. Trimming left V 0 bases short and J 5 bases short, with 11 bases between. Germline CDR1 and CDR2: DFQATT and SNEGSKA (reference sequence). Here the CDR3 DNA reads TGCAGTGCTAGAGATGGACGGACTAACAATGAGCAGTTCTTC. The encoded protein is CSARDGRTNNEQFF.

This clonotype was observed many times. The V and J genes are TRBV20-1 and TRBJ2-5, with D maybe TRBD1 (7 bases). Trimming took 6 bases from V and 5 from J, leaving 22 bases between them. The length of the CDR3 is 15 residues. Germline V lookup: CDR1 DFQATT, CDR2 SNEGSKA (reference sequence). CDR3 amino acids: CSASETKTGRETQYF. The DNA of the CDR3 is TGCAGTGCCAGCGAGACTAAGACAGGGAGGGAGACCCAGTACTTC.

This clonotype is categorized as medium-sized. The V gene is TRBV29-1, the J gene TRBJ1-2; D possibly corresponds to TRBD1 (6 bases). V was trimmed by 3 bases and J by 1 base, leaving 9 bases between them. The CDR3 runs 13 residues. The V gene's germline CDR1 is SQVTM and CDR2 ANQGSEA. The CDR3 spells CSVEAGDNYGYTF. DNA of the CDR3: TGCAGCGTTGAGGCAGGGGATAACTATGGCTACACCTTC.

The CDR3 sequence is CATSRDDRGTDTQYF. The CDR3 bases are TGTGCCACCAGCAGAGATGACCGGGGCACAGATACGCAGTATTTT. The V and J genes are TRBV15 and TRBJ2-3; D not resolved. Germline V CDR1 and CDR2: LNHNV, YYDKDF (reference sequence). V lost 0 bases and J lost 1, with 8 bases in between. The CDR3 is 15 residues long. Full variable domain (rest looked up from reference TRBV15 and TRBJ2-3): DAMVIQNPRYQVTQFGKPVTLSCSQTLNHNVMYWYQQKSSQAPKLLFHYYDKDFNNEADTPDNFQSRRPNTSFCFLDIRSPGLGDTAMYLCATSRDDRGTDTQYFGPGTRLTVL.